The 24 T cell receptor beta chains presented below share a single source sample, sequenced in a study of T cell changes during pregnancy in multiple sclerosis (dated by TCRdb to 2018 to 2020). Libraries were made using the immunoSEQ multiplex PCR assay. The immuneACCESS repertoire file appears here via TCRdb, limited to in-frame rearrangements. These files lack a portion of the clones; in checked studies, under half of the deficit traces to unresolved V genes, and the cause of the others is not known. This sample is represented by 50,000 to 65,000 clones; about 92% of them were singletons. The ten largest clonotypes hold 2.5% to 3.5% of the sample. The specimen was CD8+ T cells from peripheral blood mononuclear cells, collected before pregnancy. Receptors originate from a female donor with multiple sclerosis, enrolled in a pregnancy study.

The chain employs TRBV2 and TRBJ2-7, with D hard to call. CDR3 length: 12 amino acids. Germline V gene sequence: CDR1 SNHLY, CDR2 FYNNEI. V was cut by 6 bases and J by 4 bases, with 10 bases left in between. DNA for the CDR3: TGTGCCAGCAGCGCACGAGCGTACGAGCAGTACTTC. Translation: CASSARAYEQYF.

V is TRBV6-6 and J is TRBJ2-7; D is perhaps TRBD2 (5 bases). V lost 2 bases and J 5 bases, leaving 7 bases between the germline ends. This CDR3 has 12 residues. From germline, CDR1 is MNHNY and CDR2 SVGAGI (reference sequence). Here the CDR3 DNA reads TGTGCCAGCAGTTACGGAGGTCACGAGCAGTACTTC. Translated, it gives CASSYGGHEQYF.

This rearrangement joins TRBV15 to TRBJ2-7; D gene ambiguous. The germline gives CDR1 LNHNV, CDR2 YYDKDF (reference sequence). V was shortened by 2 bases and J by 2 bases, with 16 bases between the two germline ends. This CDR3 spans 16 amino acids. Here the CDR3 reads CATSRSLGQHPYEQYF. In DNA form, the CDR3 reads TGTGCCACCAGCAGAAGCCTGGGCCAGCACCCCTACGAGCAGTACTTC. The full variable domain, its missing parts supplied by reference TRBV15 and TRBJ2-7, is DAMVIQNPRYQVTQFGKPVTLSCSQTLNHNVMYWYQQKSSQAPKLLFHYYDKDFNNEADTPDNFQSRRPNTSFCFLDIRSPGLGDTAMYLCATSRSLGQHPYEQYFGPGTRLTVT.

The CDR3 bases are TGTGCCAGCAGTTTAGGGACAGAGGTTGGGAACACTGAAGCTTTCTTT. Residues: CASSLGTEVGNTEAFF. The J gene is TRBJ1-1, the V gene TRBV27; 7 nucleotides agree with TRBD1. Germline V gene lookup returns CDR1 MNHEY and CDR2 SMNVEV (reference sequence). CDR3 length: 16 residues. V gave up 2 bases and J gave up 1 base; unmatched junction bases: 7.

This clone was seen a handful of times. V usage is TRBV7-2 and J usage is TRBJ1-2; no clear D. This CDR3 is 16 amino acids long. Germline values: CDR1 SGHTA, CDR2 FQGNSA. Trimming removed 1 base at V and 3 bases at J, with 15 bases between. This CDR3 is CASSLEGGMGDYGYTF. The CDR3 DNA is TGTGCCAGCAGCTTAGAGGGCGGGATGGGAGACTATGGCTACACCTTC.

The chain uses TRBV7-6 and TRBJ1-6; TRBD1 is a possible D gene (5 bases). CDR3 length: 16 amino acids. Germline V lookup: CDR1 SGHVS, CDR2 FNYEAQ. Trimming took off 4 bases at V and 4 bases at J, with 14 bases between the two ends. The CDR3 sequence: CASSSGEDRYNSPLHF. CDR3 bases: TGTGCCAGCAGCTCGGGGGAAGACAGATATAATTCACCCCTCCACTTT.

The rearrangement joins TRBV6-4 to TRBJ1-4; D is unresolved. V was clipped by 3 bases and J by 5 bases, with 13 bases between them. The CDR3 consists of 15 residues. Germline V gene sequence: CDR1 MRHNA, CDR2 SNTAGT. CDR3 sequence: CASSDPFQLNEKLFF. The CDR3 DNA sequence: TGTGCCAGCAGTGATCCTTTCCAGTTAAATGAAAAACTGTTTTTT.

The chain is built from TRBV9 and TRBJ2-7, with 7 nucleotides matching TRBD2. The V gene end was trimmed by 3 bases and the J gene end by 2 bases; junction bases not matched to a gene: 8. Germline lookup yields CDR1 SGDLS and CDR2 YYNGEE. There are 15 residues in the CDR3. The CDR3 region has the DNA TGTGCCAGCAGCGGGGACTATGGCTCTACCTACGAGCAGTACTTC. It specifies CASSGDYGSTYEQYF.

The V call is TRBV6-4, the J call TRBJ1-2, with D uncertain. The length of the CDR3 is 13 residues. Germline V gene sequence: CDR1 MRHNA, CDR2 SNTAGT. Deletions cut 2 bases from V and 7 bases from J, with 11 bases between. CDR3 sequence (DNA): TGTGCCAGCAGTGACGGACGGGGTGCTGGCTACACCTTC. Translated: CASSDGRGAGYTF.

V usage is TRBV6-4 and J usage is TRBJ2-1, with D possibly matching TRBD1 (6 bases). This CDR3 contains 16 residues. Germline V gene sequence: CDR1 MRHNA, CDR2 SNTAGT. The ends were cut back, 1 base at V and 1 base at J, with 11 bases in the middle. As DNA, the CDR3 is TGTGCCAGCAGTGACTGGGGGACAAATTCCTACAATGAGCAGTTCTTC. Translating gives CASSDWGTNSYNEQFF.

The chain has TRBV19 and TRBJ2-7; the D is unclear. Trimming took off 0 bases at V and 0 bases at J, with 9 bases between the two ends. CDR1 is LNHDA and CDR2 is SQIVND in the germline V gene (reference sequence). CDR3 length: 15 amino acids. CDR3 bases: TGTGCCAGTAGTATAGATATAGCCACCTCCTACGAGCAGTACTTC. Its translation: CASSIDIATSYEQYF.

The V call is TRBV9, the J call TRBJ2-2, with D uncertain. V shed 4 bases and J shed 3 bases, with 10 bases lying between them. The CDR3 has 14 residues. CDR1 SGDLS and CDR2 YYNGEE come from the germline V gene. In DNA form, the CDR3 reads TGTGCCAGCAGCCCCCCCCTCGACACCGGGGAGCTGTTTTTT. It specifies CASSPPLDTGELFF.

CDR3 region: CASSYSEGGNQPQHF. The CDR3 DNA reads TGTGCCAGCAGTTACTCCGAGGGAGGCAATCAGCCCCAGCATTTT. V and J are TRBV6-6 and TRBJ1-5; D unresolved. Trimming left V 0 bases short and J 2 bases short, with 8 bases between. The CDR3 has 15 residues. Germline-derived CDR1 and CDR2 are MNHNY and SVGAGI (reference sequence).

The chain uses TRBV7-9 and TRBJ2-1, with 9 bases matching TRBD2. CDR1 is SEHNR, CDR2 FQNEAQ, per germline (reference sequence). The V gene end was trimmed by 7 bases and the J gene end by 4 bases; junction bases not matched to a gene: 8. This CDR3 is built from 15 residues. The CDR3 nucleotides read TGTGCCAGCACCCCGGTAGCGGGGGTTTACAATGAGCAGTTCTTC. This encodes CASTPVAGVYNEQFF.

The rearrangement joins TRBV5-6 to TRBJ1-6, with 9 bases identical to TRBD1. This CDR3 has 15 amino acids. V shed 0 bases and J 7 bases; nucleotides not matched to a gene: 2. Germline lookup yields CDR1 SGHDT and CDR2 YYEEEE. The CDR3 DNA reads as TGTGCCAGCAGCTTGGAGGGACAGGGCAATTCACCCCTCCACTTT. Amino acid sequence: CASSLEGQGNSPLHF.

The chain couples TRBV9 to TRBJ2-1; TRBD1 aligns across 9 bases. There are 15 residues in the CDR3. The germline CDR1 and CDR2 sequences are SGDLS and YYNGEE. The ends lost 3 bases at V and 7 bases at J; junction bases unmatched: 8. CDR3 amino acids: CASSGGDRVTNEQFF. The CDR3 bases are TGTGCCAGCAGCGGGGGGGACAGGGTAACAAATGAGCAGTTCTTC. The entire variable domain, with the rest obtained from reference TRBV9 and TRBJ2-1, is as follows: DSGVTQTPKHLITATGQRVTLRCSPRSGDLSVYWYQQSLDQGLQFLIQYYNGEERAKGNILERFSAQQFPDLHSELNLSSLELGDSALYFCASSGGDRVTNEQFFGPGTRLTVL.

The rearrangement joins TRBV5-8 to TRBJ2-2, with D possibly being TRBD1 (6 bases). Deletions cut 7 bases from V and 6 bases from J, with 13 bases between. This CDR3 spans 13 amino acids. Looked up from germline, CDR1 is SGHTS and CDR2 is YDEGEE. The CDR3 is CASGQTTPGELFF. In DNA, the CDR3 is TGTGCCAGCGGACAGACCACCCCCGGGGAGCTGTTTTTT. The full variable domain, rest sourced from reference TRBV5-8 and TRBJ2-2, is EAGVTQSPTHLIKTRGQQATLRCSPISGHTSVYWYQQALGLGLQFLLWYDEGEERNRGNFPPRFSGRQFPNYSSELNVNALELEDSALYLCASGQTTPGELFFGEGSRLTVL.

The chain employs TRBV9 and TRBJ2-1, with D perhaps TRBD2 (6 bases). Looked up from germline, CDR1 is SGDLS and CDR2 is YYNGEE. This CDR3 contains 16 residues. V lost 0 bases and J 3 bases, leaving 13 bases between the germline ends. The CDR3 nucleotides read TGTGCCAGCAGCGTAGCTGCGGGGATGTACTACAATGAGCAGTTCTTC. Its translation: CASSVAAGMYYNEQFF.

This clone was recorded once. The J gene is TRBJ2-7, the V gene TRBV7-2; 7 bases are shared with TRBD2. CDR1 is SGHTA, CDR2 FQGNSA, per germline. The CDR3 is 14 residues long. The V and J ends lost 3 bases and 3 bases, in that order; junction bases with no gene match: 5. The CDR3 DNA sequence: TGTGCCAGCAGCTTTAGTGCGGGGGACTACGAGCAGTACTTC. Translated, it gives CASSFSAGDYEQYF. Looking up the rest from reference TRBV7-2 and TRBJ2-7 gives the full variable domain: GAGVSQSPSNKVTEKGKDVELRCDPISGHTALYWYRQSLGQGLEFLIYFQGNSAPDKSGLPSDRFSAERTGGSVSTLTIQRTQQEDSAVYLCASSFSAGDYEQYFGPGTRLTVT.

The table lists this clone with many counts. The chain combines TRBV19 with TRBJ2-3; 8 positions match TRBD2. The CDR3 runs 14 residues. Looked up from germline, CDR1 is LNHDA and CDR2 is SQIVND (reference sequence). Unmatched junction bases numbered 2, after V lost 2 bases and J lost 4 bases. The CDR3 loop reads CASSIPGGADTQYF. The DNA for the CDR3 is TGTGCCAGTAGTATACCCGGGGGGGCAGATACGCAGTATTTT.

The chain carries TRBV27 and TRBJ1-1; 7 bases align to TRBD1. Trimming took 5 bases from V and 6 from J; bases not matched to a gene: 12. CDR3 length equals 15 residues. Per germline, CDR1 MNHEY and CDR2 SMNVEV (reference sequence). The CDR3 DNA sequence: TGTGCCAGCAGTCCCCACCTATACAGGGGCCCTGAAGCTTTCTTT. It codes for CASSPHLYRGPEAFF.

The gene calls are TRBV19 and TRBJ2-2; no reliable D call. This CDR3 is built from 15 residues. The V end lost 4 bases, the J end lost 4 bases, and 13 bases lay between the germline ends. In germline, CDR1 is LNHDA, CDR2 SQIVND (reference sequence). CDR3 sequence reads: CASSNERGGTGELFF. CDR3 sequence (DNA): TGTGCCAGTAGTAACGAGCGAGGCGGCACCGGGGAGCTGTTTTTT.

The rearrangement links TRBV7-2 to TRBJ2-3; perhaps TRBD2 as D (5 bases). The CDR3 totals 16 residues. Trimming took 0 bases from V and 2 from J, leaving 12 bases between them. CDR1 and CDR2 (germline): SGHTA, FQGNSA. CDR3 sequence: CASSLAGGLLTDTQYF. CDR3 sequence (DNA): TGTGCCAGCAGCTTAGCTGGAGGACTTCTCACAGATACGCAGTATTTT.

CDR3 coding DNA: TGTGCCAGCAGTGAGGGGGGGGGCGAGGGCTACACCTTC. Amino acids: CASSEGGGEGYTF. V is TRBV2 and J is TRBJ1-2; D may be TRBD1 (6 bases). The germline CDR1 and CDR2 sequences are SNHLY and FYNNEI. The V end was cut by 3 bases, the J end by 8 bases, with 13 bases between. This CDR3 region has 13 residues.